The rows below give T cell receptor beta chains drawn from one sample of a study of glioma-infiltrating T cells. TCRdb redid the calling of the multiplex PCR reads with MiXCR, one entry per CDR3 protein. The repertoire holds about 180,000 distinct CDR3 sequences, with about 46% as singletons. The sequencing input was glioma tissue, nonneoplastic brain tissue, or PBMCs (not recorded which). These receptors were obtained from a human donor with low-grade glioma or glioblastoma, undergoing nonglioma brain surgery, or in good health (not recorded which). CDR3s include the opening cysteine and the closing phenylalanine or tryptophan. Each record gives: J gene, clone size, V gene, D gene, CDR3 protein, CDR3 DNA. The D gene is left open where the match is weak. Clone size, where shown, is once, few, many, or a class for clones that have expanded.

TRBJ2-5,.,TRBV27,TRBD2,CASSTAGVGDTQYF,TGTGCCAGCAGCACAGCGGGAGTAGGTGATACCCAGTACTTC
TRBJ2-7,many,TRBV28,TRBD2,CASSLAGEVGEQYF,TGTGCCAGCAGTCTAGCGGGAGAGGTGGGTGAGCAGTACTTC
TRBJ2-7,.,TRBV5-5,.,CASSSESHYEQYF,TGTGCCAGCAGCTCGGAGTCTCACTACGAGCAGTACTTC
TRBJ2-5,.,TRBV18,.,CASSPRFTETQYF,TGTGCCAGCTCACCACGATTTACCGAGACCCAGTACTTC
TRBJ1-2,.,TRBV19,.,CASRTPEDPGYTF,TGTGCCAGTAGAACGCCCGAGGATCCTGGCTACACCTTC
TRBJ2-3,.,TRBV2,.,CASSEGLRDTQYF,TGTGCCAGCAGTGAGGGGCTAAGAGATACGCAGTATTTT
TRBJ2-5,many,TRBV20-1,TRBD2,CSASFGRARETQYF,TGCAGTGCTAGCTTCGGGAGGGCCAGAGAGACCCAGTACTTC
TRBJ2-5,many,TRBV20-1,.,CSAREYGTRIQETQYF,TGCAGTGCTAGAGAATATGGGACTCGGATCCAAGAGACCCAGTACTTC
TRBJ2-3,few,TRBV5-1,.,CASRVGGHTDTQYF,TGCGCCAGCAGGGTTGGCGGTCACACAGATACGCAGTATTTT
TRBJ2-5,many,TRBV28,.,CASSGDTRRETQYF,TGTGCCAGCAGTGGGGACACAAGGAGAGAGACCCAGTACTTC
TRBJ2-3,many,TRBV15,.,CATSRDQGARTDTQYF,TGTGCCACCAGCAGAGATCAGGGAGCGCGCACAGATACGCAGTATTTT
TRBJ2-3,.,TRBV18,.,CASSPSGTVAKGTDTQYF,TGTGCCAGCTCACCATCGGGGACGGTAGCTAAGGGCACAGATACGCAGTATTTT
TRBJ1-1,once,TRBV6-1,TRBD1,CASSAPDGQAHVAFF,TGTGCCAGCAGTGCACCGGACGGACAGGCCCATGTAGCTTTCTTT
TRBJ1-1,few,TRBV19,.,CASSTGNRVNTEAFF,TGTGCCAGTAGTACAGGGAATCGGGTGAACACTGAAGCTTTCTTT
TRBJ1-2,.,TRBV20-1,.,CSAREPRDTTSYGYTF,TGCAGTGCTAGGGAACCCCGGGACACGACTAGCTATGGCTACACCTTC
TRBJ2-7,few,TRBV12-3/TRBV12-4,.,CASSHAGVTYEQYF,TGTGCCAGCAGTCATGCGGGCGTCACCTACGAGCAGTACTTC
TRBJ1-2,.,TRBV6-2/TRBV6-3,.,CASTQDSYGYTF,TGTGCCAGCACTCAGGACAGCTATGGCTACACCTTC
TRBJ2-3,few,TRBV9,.,CASSVGVQGGTDTQYF,TGTGCCAGCAGCGTAGGGGTTCAGGGCGGCACAGATACGCAGTATTTT
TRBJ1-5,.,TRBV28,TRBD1,CASSLYAGQGRGGNQPQHF,TGTGCCAGCAGTTTATATGCCGGACAGGGGCGGGGAGGGAATCAGCCCCAGCATTTT
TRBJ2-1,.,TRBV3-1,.,CGSSQDPMGSNEQFF,TGTGGCAGCAGCCAAGATCCAATGGGGTCCAATGAGCAGTTCTTC
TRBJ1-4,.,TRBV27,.,CASSRGKQGWEKLFF,TGTGCCAGCAGTCGAGGAAAACAGGGATGGGAAAAACTGTTTTTT
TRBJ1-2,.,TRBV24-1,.,CATNDPVRSNYGYTF,TGTGCCACCAATGATCCTGTACGGAGCAACTATGGCTACACCTTC
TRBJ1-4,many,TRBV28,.,CASSAPGQTNEKLFF,TGTGCCAGCAGTGCTCCGGGACAAACTAATGAAAAACTGTTTTTT